This T cell receptor beta chain was identified in a study of T cell repertoires in cytomegalovirus infection. As for the study in general: Matching HLA type and CMV infection were both indicated by public TCR beta signatures.

TCRdb ran MiXCR on the reads and lists one entry per CDR3 protein. Altogether 450,000 to 600,000 distinct CDR3 sequences are present, roughly 12% being singletons, with the ten largest covering about a tenth. This clonotype showed up many times. Sample: PBMCs. The clonotype was recovered from a human donor in good health (CMV status not recorded). Some clones in this sample may be carry-over from other donors' samples.

The CDR3 region has the DNA TGCGCCAGCAGCTCCCACCACCGGCCCTATAGCAATCAGCCCCAGCATTTT. This encodes CASSSHHRPYSNQPQHF. The chain recombines TRBV5-1 with TRBJ1-5; D is uncertain. V gave up 3 bases and J gave up 0 bases, with 16 bases separating them. Germline V gene data show CDR1 as SGHRS and CDR2 as YFSETQ. The CDR3 runs 17 residues.